Listed below are T cell receptor beta chains from one sample, sequenced in a study of blood T cell repertoires in COVID-19. TCRdb's copy holds only in-frame clones and misses some; the assay was immunoSEQ multiplex PCR. The table includes roughly 230,000 clones, 75% to 90% detected once. The specimen was peripheral blood. The source of these receptors is a man aged 35 to 55 with acute or convalescent COVID-19. The CDR3 runs from the conserved cysteine through the conserved F or W. D genes are given only for firm matches. Size values are once, few and many counts, or a class for expanded clones, and some rows have none.

D gene,J gene,V gene,clone size,CDR3 protein,CDR3 DNA
TRBD1,TRBJ1-4,TRBV7-9,.,CASSLGTGHATNEKLFF,TGTGCCAGCAGCTTAGGGACAGGTCATGCAACTAATGAAAAACTGTTTTTT
.,TRBJ1-1,TRBV18,few,CASSPSGQGNTEAFF,TGTGCCAGCTCACCAAGTGGGCAGGGGAACACTGAAGCTTTCTTT
TRBD2,TRBJ2-1,TRBV19,.,CASSDPGTSGYNEQFF,TGTGCCAGTAGTGATCCCGGGACTAGCGGCTACAATGAGCAGTTCTTC
.,TRBJ2-3,TRBV30,.,CAWSAGSRTDTQYF,TGTGCCTGGAGTGCGGGGTCCCGCACAGATACGCAGTATTTT
TRBD2,TRBJ2-7,TRBV3-1/TRBV3-2,.,CASSQDRDGRGEQYF,TGTGCCAGCAGCCAAGACCGCGACGGGAGGGGGGAGCAGTACTTC
.,TRBJ2-7,TRBV5-6,.,CASSSTDGSSYEQYF,TGTGCCAGCAGCTCAACAGACGGAAGCTCCTACGAGCAGTACTTC
.,TRBJ1-4,TRBV19,.,CASTPGGLGEKLFF,TGTGCCAGTACCCCCGGGGGGCTAGGTGAAAAACTGTTTTTT
.,TRBJ2-1,TRBV11-2,.,CASSPARVASYNEQFF,TGTGCCAGCAGCCCCGCGAGAGTAGCGTCATACAATGAGCAGTTCTTC
.,TRBJ1-2,TRBV7-9,once,CASSLANPHQASYGYTF,TGTGCCAGCAGCTTAGCGAATCCTCACCAGGCGAGCTATGGCTACACCTTC
.,TRBJ1-5,TRBV2,once,CASSAGRAQPQHF,TGTGCCAGCAGTGCAGGCAGGGCCCAGCCCCAGCATTTT
TRBD1,TRBJ1-4,TRBV10-3,.,CAISESRTGVEKLFF,TGTGCCATCAGTGAGTCGAGGACAGGGGTTGAAAAACTGTTTTTT
TRBD2,TRBJ2-2,TRBV11-3,.,CASSLEGLAGELFF,TGTGCCAGCAGCTTAGAAGGACTAGCCGGGGAGCTGTTTTTT
.,TRBJ2-3,TRBV6-6,.,CASSGPTGRGTDTQYF,TGTGCCAGCAGTGGCCCGACAGGCCGGGGCACAGATACGCAGTATTTT
.,TRBJ2-3,TRBV11-2,.,CASSLVVGTDTQYF,TGTGCCAGCAGCTTAGTTGTCGGCACAGATACGCAGTATTTT
TRBD1,TRBJ1-2,TRBV7-2,.,CASSSSGTGYGYTF,TGTGCCAGCAGCTCGTCCGGGACAGGGTATGGCTACACCTTC
.,TRBJ1-5,TRBV19,.,CASSIAYFGQPQHF,TGTGCCAGTAGTATAGCATACTTCGGTCAGCCCCAGCATTTT
.,TRBJ2-1,TRBV11-2,.,CASSLDGGESSYNEQFF,TGTGCCAGCAGCTTAGATGGCGGGGAAAGCTCCTACAATGAGCAGTTCTTC
TRBD1,TRBJ1-5,TRBV25-1,.,CASSDHPGTGAPQHF,TGTGCCAGCAGTGACCATCCCGGGACAGGGGCGCCCCAGCATTTT
TRBD1,TRBJ1-2,TRBV5-4,.,CASSLDRGDGYTF,TGTGCCAGCAGCTTGGACAGGGGCGATGGCTACACCTTC
.,TRBJ1-4,TRBV5-1,.,CASSSGVDGKLFF,TGCGCCAGCAGCTCGGGGGTGGATGGAAAACTGTTTTTT
TRBD2,TRBJ2-7,TRBV5-7,.,CASSTRTSGSVTYEQYF,TGTGCCAGCAGCACCCGGACTAGCGGGAGTGTGACCTACGAGCAGTACTTC
.,TRBJ1-1,TRBV19,.,CASSIRGSVNTEAFF,TGTGCCAGTAGTATACGGGGGTCTGTGAACACTGAAGCTTTCTTT
.,TRBJ2-7,TRBV20-1,.,CSGQFSYEQYF,TGCAGTGGACAGTTTTCCTACGAGCAGTACTTC
.,TRBJ1-1,TRBV19,.,CALRGEDGTEAFF,TGTGCCCTCCGAGGGGAGGACGGGACTGAAGCTTTCTTT
TRBD1,TRBJ1-2,TRBV5-8,.,CASSSLPGQGATGYGYTF,TGTGCCAGCAGCTCGCTACCCGGACAGGGGGCGACGGGCTATGGCTACACCTTC
.,TRBJ2-3,TRBV27,.,CASSGAGDGWTQYF,TGTGCCAGCAGTGGAGCTGGCGACGGCTGGACGCAGTATTTT
TRBD1,TRBJ1-1,TRBV6-5,.,CASSPTGDTEAFF,TGTGCCAGCAGTCCTACAGGGGATACTGAAGCTTTCTTT
.,TRBJ1-5,TRBV7-9,.,CASSLGTGHQPQHF,TGTGCCAGCAGCTTAGGCACAGGGCATCAGCCCCAGCATTTT
.,TRBJ2-1,TRBV11-2,.,CASSLRGQSSNEQFF,TGTGCCAGCAGCTTAAGGGGACAAAGTAGTAATGAGCAGTTCTTC
.,TRBJ2-1,TRBV7-2,once,CASTQRGGEYNEQFF,TGTGCCAGCACCCAAAGGGGGGGAGAGTACAATGAGCAGTTCTTC
.,TRBJ1-1,TRBV6-5,.,CASSPLLATEAFF,TGTGCCAGCAGCCCCCTCCTGGCCACTGAAGCTTTCTTT
TRBD2,TRBJ2-3,TRBV3-1/TRBV3-2,.,CASSQVSSGSTDTQYF,TGTGCCAGCAGCCAAGTCTCTAGCGGAAGCACAGATACGCAGTATTTT
.,TRBJ1-1,TRBV5-5,.,CASSLYSTGNTEAFF,TGTGCCAGCAGCTTGTATTCTACAGGGAACACTGAAGCTTTCTTT